The 21 T cell receptor beta chains presented below share a single source sample, sequenced in a study of T cell changes during pregnancy in multiple sclerosis. Some clones are missing from TCRdb's copy, which holds only in-frame ones; the method was immunoSEQ multiplex PCR. The table has 35,000 to 40,000 clones, around 92% seen once; the top ten hold under 0.9%. Sequencing used CD4+ T cells from peripheral blood mononuclear cells, obtained in the third trimester of pregnancy. The receptors were sampled from a female donor with multiple sclerosis, enrolled in a pregnancy study.

The gene calls are TRBV6-6 and TRBJ1-2; TRBD1 aligns across 7 bases. V lost 6 bases and J lost 2; bases outside the gene matches: 6. In germline, CDR1 is MNHNY, CDR2 SVGAGI (reference sequence). The CDR3 runs 14 residues. The CDR3 reads CASREGQNNYGYTF. CDR3 DNA sequence: TGTGCCAGCAGGGAGGGACAGAACAACTATGGCTACACCTTC.

The chain is built from TRBV28 and TRBJ2-7; 8 bases fit TRBD2. Germline loops: CDR1 MDHEN, CDR2 SYDVKM. Trimming took 7 bases from V and 2 from J; bases not matched to a gene: 4. This CDR3 spans 13 amino acids. The CDR3 loop reads CASTTSGAYEQYF. In DNA form, the CDR3 reads TGTGCCAGCACAACTAGCGGCGCCTACGAGCAGTACTTC.

The V call is TRBV19, the J call TRBJ2-1, with a weak D call TRBD1 (6 bases). CDR1 LNHDA and CDR2 SQIVND come from the germline V gene (reference sequence). The CDR3 is made up of 14 amino acids. The V end was cut by 10 bases, the J end by 9 bases, with 22 bases between. CDR3: CATTWGHPLVEQFF. The CDR3 coding sequence is TGTGCCACCACGTGGGGGCACCCACTCGTTGAGCAGTTCTTC.

The chain is built from TRBV28 and TRBJ1-3; possibly TRBD1 for D (5 bases). Germline CDR1 is MDHEN and CDR2 is SYDVKM. Deletions cut 8 bases from V and 0 bases from J, with 11 bases between. CDR3 length equals 14 residues. The CDR3 loop is CASPPRVSGNTIYF. In DNA form, the CDR3 reads TGTGCCAGCCCACCCAGGGTCTCTGGAAACACCATATATTTT.

The gene calls are TRBV10-3 and TRBJ2-5; TRBD2 aligns across 7 bases. Germline V gene lookup returns CDR1 ENHRY and CDR2 SYGVKD. The CDR3 has 14 residues. The ends lost 0 bases at V and 2 bases at J; junction bases unmatched: 0. The chain's CDR3 is CAISESGGQETQYF. CDR3 DNA: TGTGCCATCAGTGAGTCGGGGGGGCAAGAGACCCAGTACTTC.

The chain combines TRBV6-5 with TRBJ2-1; TRBD2 matches 9 bases. Germline trimming cut 2 bases from V and 3 bases from J; bases unmatched to any gene: 2. CDR3 length equals 15 residues. The V gene's germline CDR1 is MNHEY and CDR2 SVGAGI. DNA of the CDR3: TGTGCCAGCAGTTACGGGACTAGCATCTACAATGAGCAGTTCTTC. Encoded protein: CASSYGTSIYNEQFF.

This clone is labeled as medium-sized. The chain links TRBV30 to TRBJ2-5; D is perhaps TRBD2 (6 bases). CDR1 is GTSNPN and CDR2 is SVGIG in the germline V gene (reference sequence). V lost 5 bases, J lost 3 bases, and 13 bases lay in between. The CDR3 runs to 13 residues. CDR3 in DNA: TGTGCCTGGGGACGGGACTTCGAAGAGACCCAGTACTTC. Translated: CAWGRDFEETQYF. The full variable domain, rest sourced from reference TRBV30 and TRBJ2-5, is SQTIHQWPATLVQPVGSPLSLECTVEGTSNPNLYWYRQAAGRGLQLLFYSVGIGQISSEVPQNLSASRPQDRQFILSSKKLLLSDSGFYLCAWGRDFEETQYFGPGTRLLVL.

The chain uses TRBV5-1 and TRBJ2-5; 8 bases line up with TRBD1. The CDR3 spans 16 residues. J gave up 2 bases and V 0 bases, and 6 bases lay outside the gene matches. Germline V gives CDR1 SGHRS, CDR2 YFSETQ. The CDR3 reads CASSLDTGQGQETQYF. In nucleotides, the CDR3 is TGCGCCAGCAGCTTGGATACCGGACAGGGTCAAGAGACCCAGTACTTC.

V is TRBV5-6 and J is TRBJ2-7; no reliable D call. V lost 3 bases and J lost 4, with 23 bases in between. Germline V CDR1 and CDR2: SGHDT, YYEEEE. CDR3 size: 17 residues. The CDR3 loop reads CASSSLGRTRSYYEQYF. CDR3 nucleotides: TGTGCCAGCAGCTCGCTGGGCCGAACCCGTTCTTATTACGAGCAGTACTTC.

The gene calls are TRBV6-5 and TRBJ2-5; perhaps TRBD1 as D (6 bases). Trimming cost V 4 bases and J 2 bases, with 11 bases left between them. The CDR3 is 14 residues long. CDR1 and CDR2 (germline): MNHEY, SVGAGI. The CDR3 reads CASSSNGQQETQYF. The CDR3 region has the DNA TGTGCCAGCAGTTCCAATGGACAGCAAGAGACCCAGTACTTC.

CDR3 residues: CASSLVASGPKETQYF. CDR3 in DNA: TGCGCCAGCAGCTTGGTGGCTAGCGGACCCAAGGAGACCCAGTACTTC. This rearrangement joins TRBV5-1 to TRBJ2-5; 7 bases line up with TRBD2. CDR1 and CDR2 (germline): SGHRS, YFSETQ. The CDR3 loop spans 16 amino acids. Unmatched junction bases numbered 10, after V lost 0 bases and J lost 5 bases.

V usage is TRBV28 and J usage is TRBJ2-2; no reliable D call. This CDR3 region has 14 residues. The V and J ends lost 0 bases and 3 bases respectively, with 5 bases between them. The germline V gene encodes CDR1 MDHEN and CDR2 SYDVKM. CDR3 in DNA: TGTGCCAGCAGTTTATGGTCCGACACCGGGGAGCTGTTTTTT. It codes for CASSLWSDTGELFF.

V is TRBV6-1 and J is TRBJ1-2; 8 nucleotides align to TRBD1. V was clipped by 6 bases and J by 8 bases; unmatched bases: 11. Germline CDR1 reads MNHNS; CDR2 reads SASEGT. CDR3 length equals 14 residues. The CDR3 DNA reads as TGTGCCAGCAGACCCGGACAGGGTTTTAGAGGCTACACCTTC. Its translation: CASRPGQGFRGYTF.

Concerning this clone: The junction shows a germline mismatch at one end, possibly a read error. The chain joins TRBV7-9 to TRBJ2-3, with 10 bases aligning to TRBD2. The V gene's germline CDR1 is SEHNR and CDR2 FQNEAQ (reference sequence). The CDR3 is made up of 12 amino acids. The CDR3 region has the DNA TGTGCCAGCAGCCCTAGCGGGGGAACGCGGTATTTT. Its protein is CASSPSGGTRYF.

The CDR3 here is CASTITGTGWVGELFF. The CDR3 DNA reads as TGTGCCAGCACCATCACCGGGACAGGGTGGGTCGGGGAGCTGTTTTTT. V and J are TRBV2 and TRBJ2-2, with 9 bases aligning to TRBD1. The CDR3 has 16 residues. Germline assignment: CDR1 SNHLY and CDR2 FYNNEI. Germline trimming cut 7 bases from V and 7 bases from J; bases unmatched to any gene: 13.

The chain couples TRBV7-2 to TRBJ2-7, with 9 positions matching TRBD2. This CDR3 contains 16 residues. Germline CDR1 is SGHTA and CDR2 is FQGNSA. V trimming: 5 bases; J trimming: 7 bases; junction bases outside the gene matches: 15. This CDR3 is CASSPLMAGGPWEQYF. Written as DNA, the CDR3 is TGTGCCAGCAGCCCCCTGATGGCGGGAGGGCCGTGGGAGCAGTACTTC.

The chain has TRBV7-2 and TRBJ2-3, with a weak D call TRBD2 (6 bases). The CDR3 is 14 residues long. Germline assignment: CDR1 SGHTA and CDR2 FQGNSA. V was cut by 8 bases and J by 2 bases, with 14 bases left in between. CDR3 amino acids: CASVPGLVTDTQYF. Written as DNA, the CDR3 is TGTGCCAGCGTCCCGGGACTTGTCACAGATACGCAGTATTTT.

The chain has TRBV7-9 and TRBJ2-5; D is unclear. Germline V gene sequence: CDR1 SEHNR, CDR2 FQNEAQ (reference sequence). Trimming took 3 bases from V and 5 from J, leaving 4 bases between them. The CDR3 sequence is 11 residues long. The DNA for the CDR3 is TGTGCCAGCAGCTTTCGGGAGACCCAGTACTTC. Translation gives CASSFRETQYF. Combining the CDR3 with reference TRBV7-9 and TRBJ2-5 gives the whole variable domain DTGVSQNPRHKITKRGQNVTFRCDPISEHNRLYWYRQTLGQGPEFLTYFQNEAQLEKSRLLSDRFSAERPKGSFSTLEIQRTEQGDSAMYLCASSFRETQYFGPGTRLLVL.

The rearrangement uses TRBV11-2 and TRBJ2-7; 15 bases line up with TRBD2. Germline CDR1 is SGHAT and CDR2 is FQNNGV. CDR3 length: 17 residues. Trimming took 0 bases from V and 1 from J; bases not matched to a gene: 1. For the CDR3, the DNA is TGTGCCAGCAGCTTAGAAGGACTAGCGGGAGGGTCCTACGAGCAGTACTTC. Translating it yields CASSLEGLAGGSYEQYF.

The V and J genes are TRBV7-9 and TRBJ2-4, with 14 bases fitting TRBD2. CDR1 and CDR2 from the germline V gene are SEHNR and FQNEAQ (reference sequence). There are 19 residues in the CDR3. V trimming: 1 base; J trimming: 1 base; junction bases outside the gene matches: 6. For the CDR3, the DNA is TGTGCCAGCAGCTTAGGACTAGCGGGAGGGCCTCTTGCCAAAAACATTCAGTACTTC. Encoded protein: CASSLGLAGGPLAKNIQYF.

The chain uses TRBV7-9 and TRBJ2-5, with D possibly matching TRBD1 (6 bases). CDR1 is SEHNR, CDR2 FQNEAQ, per germline (reference sequence). V shed 4 bases and J shed 4 bases, with 16 bases lying between them. The CDR3 has 15 residues. For the CDR3, the DNA is TGTGCCAGCAGCTCTCCTGGGGGCGGGTCAGAGACCCAGTACTTC. This sequence encodes CASSSPGGGSETQYF. Drawing the rest from reference TRBV7-9 and TRBJ2-5, the complete variable domain is DTGVSQNPRHKITKRGQNVTFRCDPISEHNRLYWYRQTLGQGPEFLTYFQNEAQLEKSRLLSDRFSAERPKGSFSTLEIQRTEQGDSAMYLCASSSPGGGSETQYFGPGTRLLVL.